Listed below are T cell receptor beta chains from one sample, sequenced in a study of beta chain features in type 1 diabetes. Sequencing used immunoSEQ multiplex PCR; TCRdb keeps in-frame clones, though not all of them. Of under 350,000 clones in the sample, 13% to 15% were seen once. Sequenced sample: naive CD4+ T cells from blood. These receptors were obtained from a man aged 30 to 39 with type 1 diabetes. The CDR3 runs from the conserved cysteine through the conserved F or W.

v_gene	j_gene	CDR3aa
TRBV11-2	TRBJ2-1	CASSFGLAEYNEQFF
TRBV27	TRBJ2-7	CASRTAQRNSEQYF
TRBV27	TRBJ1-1	CASSQDRGNTEAFF
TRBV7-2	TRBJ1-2	CASTPSRGDYGYTF
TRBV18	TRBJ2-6	CASSPSGSRTGANVLTF
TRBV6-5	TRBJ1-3	CASSYSVAGSGNTIYF
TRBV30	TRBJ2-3	CAWRLGGDTQYF
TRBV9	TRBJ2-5	CASSVAPTETQYF
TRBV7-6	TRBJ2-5	CASSMKLGQGQETQYF
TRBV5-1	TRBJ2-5	CASAGTGGPETQYF
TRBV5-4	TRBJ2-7	CASSGTQRTSYEQYF
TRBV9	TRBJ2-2	CASMPGQGYTGELFF
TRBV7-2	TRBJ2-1	CASSPSRGLADYNEQFF
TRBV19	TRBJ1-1	CASSISQFPRRQLNTEAFF
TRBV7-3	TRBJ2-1	CASSLPGLAHNEQFF
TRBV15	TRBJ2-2	CATLRSAGSVGELFF
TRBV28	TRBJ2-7	CASSKPGQPYEQYF
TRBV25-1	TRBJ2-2	CASSEARANTGELFF
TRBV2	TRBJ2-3	CASTVSGTSTDTQYF
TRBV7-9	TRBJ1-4	CASSLRGSTNEKLFF
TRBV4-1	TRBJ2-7	CASSQLPGLVKIGDEQYF
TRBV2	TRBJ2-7	CASGTSGVSYEQYF
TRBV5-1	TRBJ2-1	CASSSSSGALSYNEQFF
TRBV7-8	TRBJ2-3	CASSPRTSGREDTQYF
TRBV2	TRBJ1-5	CASSENSQPQHF
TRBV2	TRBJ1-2	CASTGTGSDYGYTF
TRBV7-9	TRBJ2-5	CASSSQTGQETQYF
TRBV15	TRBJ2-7	CATSRELWGGYEQYF
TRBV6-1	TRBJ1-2	CASSPLIEPYGYTF
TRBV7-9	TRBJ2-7	CASSAGLAEEQYF
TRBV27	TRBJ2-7	CASRDRAYVPYEQYF
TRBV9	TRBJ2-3	CASSVGLASTDTQYF
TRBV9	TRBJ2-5	CASSAIRSGGPTQETQYF
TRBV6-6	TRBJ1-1	CASRYRGQFAFF
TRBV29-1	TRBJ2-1	CSVEGDYNEQFF
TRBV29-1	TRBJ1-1	CSVGDRRTEAFF
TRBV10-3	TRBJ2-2	CAISSGQGMLDTGELFF
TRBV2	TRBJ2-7	CASRLVYEQYF
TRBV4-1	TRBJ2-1	CASSQEGLAGLGEQFF
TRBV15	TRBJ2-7	CATSVLAGAYEQYF
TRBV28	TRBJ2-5	CASSWAGETQYF
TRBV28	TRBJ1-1	CASLRGMNTEAFF
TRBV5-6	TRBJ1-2	CASRPLQGHGYTF
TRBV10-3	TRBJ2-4	CAISGQGAANIQYF
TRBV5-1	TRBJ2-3	CASSPEPYNTDTQYF
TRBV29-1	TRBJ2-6	CSVEPLQGRPGANVLTF
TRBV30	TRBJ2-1	CAWSASGSIGQFF
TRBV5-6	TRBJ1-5	CASSLRGGHQPQHF
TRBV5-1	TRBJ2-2	CASSLGQGSPGELFF
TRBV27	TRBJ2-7	CASSLLGLAAEQYF
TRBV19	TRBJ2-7	CASSAPGTSGAYEQYF
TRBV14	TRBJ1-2	CASSLGSGQITF
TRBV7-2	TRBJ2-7	CASSPRLVSYEQYF